The clone carrying this T cell receptor (beta chain) was counted once. Its antigen is currently unknown. The data were obtained in a study of cytomegalovirus exposure and HLA in healthy donors. 60 Vbeta and 13 Jbeta primers were used in PCR. Source study methods: It was a later analysis that counted about 80 million unique TCR beta chains, of which some 9.9 million were shared. Here immunoSEQ multiplex PCR was the method, and the copy in TCRdb shows in-frame clones only, minus some. That table furnishes V, J and clone size, whereas the DNA furnished D and trimming. The top ten clones hold around 3% of a sample with 85,000 to 100,000 clones, around 73% of them seen once. Germline V CDR1 and CDR2: LNHNV, YYDKDF (reference sequence). This CDR3 has 14 amino acids. V was shortened by 3 bases and J by 6 bases, with 15 bases between the two germline ends. Findings and caveats of the study: The study labeled under 200 TCR beta chains cytomegalovirus-associated. Later findings reportedly placed an Asian-associated ancestry cluster below the roughly 670-donor mean for N-insertions. Reports described diagnosis of cytomegalovirus status by the classifier as highly specific and sensitive.

V is TRBV15 and J is TRBJ2-7, with a possible D match to TRBD1 (6 bases). This clonotype originated in a middle-aged man in good health and CMV-seronegative. The source material was PBMCs. The CDR3 loop is CATSSGTKIGEQYF. In DNA form, the CDR3 reads TGTGCCACCAGCAGCGGGACAAAAATCGGCGAGCAGTACTTC.